A single sample is the source of the 29 T cell receptor beta chains below, sequenced in a study of T cells after yellow fever vaccination. TCRdb reanalysed the 5' RACE reads using MiXCR and keeps one entry per CDR3 protein. The sample includes 450,000 to 550,000 distinct CDR3 sequences, about a fifth of them seen just once. The source material was PBMCs, sampled 20 to 25 days after the first yellow fever vaccination. The receptors derive from a young man who received the YFV17D yellow fever vaccine.

The V call is TRBV6-5, the J call TRBJ2-7; D may correspond to TRBD1 or TRBD2 (5 bases each). The germline V gene has CDR1 MNHEY and CDR2 SVGAGI. V was pared by 5 bases and J by 0 bases, with 14 bases between. The CDR3 is 15 residues long. CDR3 nucleotides: TGTGCCAGCAGTAACCGGGACCAACCCTCCTACGAGCAGTACGTC. Its translation is CASSNRDQPSYEQYV.

V gene TRBV4-2 combines with J gene TRBJ1-6, with 7 bases identical to TRBD1. Germline CDR1 is LGHNA and CDR2 is YNFKEQ. The CDR3 length is 15 residues. J gave up 8 bases and V 4 bases, and 8 bases lay outside the gene matches. The CDR3 nucleotides are TGTGCCAGCAGCCTCGAAAGACAGGGACATTCACCCCTCCACTTT. Its protein product is CASSLERQGHSPLHF.

The CDR3 DNA reads TGTGCCAGCGATTCCGGGACAGGAAATCAGCCCCAGCATTTT. This sequence encodes CASDSGTGNQPQHF. The chain combines TRBV12-3 or TRBV12-4 with TRBJ1-5, with 8 bases aligning to TRBD1. The CDR3 contains 14 residues. V was pared by 8 bases and J by 4 bases, with 7 bases of the junction left unmatched.

V usage is TRBV10-2 and J usage is TRBJ1-1; D gene ambiguous. Germline lookup yields CDR1 WSHSY and CDR2 SAAADI. V lost 2 bases, J lost 0 bases, and 7 bases lay in between. The CDR3 covers 14 residues. This CDR3 reads CASSEAALNTEAFF. Written as DNA, the CDR3 is TGCGCCAGCAGTGAGGCAGCTTTGAACACTGAAGCTTTCTTT.

This clonotype has more than one count but fewer than ten. This chain uses TRBV5-1 with TRBJ2-5; tentative D call: TRBD2 (5 bases). Trimming removed 0 bases at V and 5 bases at J, with 23 bases between. The CDR3 spans 18 residues. Germline V lookup: CDR1 SGHRS, CDR2 YFSETQ. The CDR3 bases are TGCGCCAGCAGCTTGGGGCGAAGGCGGCGGGTTGAAGGCGAGACCCAGTACTTC. This gives the protein CASSLGRRRRVEGETQYF.

V is TRBV11-2 and J is TRBJ1-2, with D possibly matching TRBD1 (6 bases). Germline V gives CDR1 SGHAT, CDR2 FQNNGV. The CDR3 extends over 15 amino acids. The V end lost 1 base, the J end lost 7 bases, and 16 bases lay between the germline ends. The CDR3 nucleotides are TGTGCCAGCAGCTTAGGTGGCACAGGGTATGCTGGCTACACCTTC. Translating gives CASSLGGTGYAGYTF.

Turning to this clonotype: At one end the junction does not follow the germline gene, possibly because of a read error. The chain carries TRBV3-1 and TRBJ1-2; 7 bases map to TRBD1. CDR3 length: 21 amino acids. Germline assignment: CDR1 LGHDT and CDR2 YNNKEL (reference sequence). CDR3 in amino acids: CASRQVRGHSNSGVPPYGYTF. In DNA, the CDR3 is TGTGCCAGCAGGCAAGTGAGGGGGCATTCAAATTCAGGGGTCCCACCCTATGGCTACACCTTC.

The CDR3 nucleotides read TGTGCCAGCAGTTATGGCGCGGGCTACGAGCAGTACGTC. Its protein is CASSYGAGYEQYV. V and J are TRBV6-5 and TRBJ2-7, with D possibly TRBD2 on 5 matching bases. This CDR3 is built from 13 residues. Germline-derived CDR1 and CDR2 are MNHEY and SVGAGI. The V and J ends lost 3 bases and 3 bases respectively, with 9 bases between them.

V and J are TRBV19 and TRBJ2-1; D gene uncertain. V was cut by 11 bases and J by 5 bases, with 13 bases left in between. The CDR3 is made up of 12 amino acids. Germline V lookup: CDR1 LNHDA, CDR2 SQIVND (reference sequence). CDR3 sequence reads: CASTDLNNEQFF. The CDR3 nucleotides read TGTGCCTCGACGGATTTAAACAATGAGCAGTTCTTC.

This clonotype was counted a few times. This sequence joins TRBV9 and TRBJ2-1; unclear D gene. Trimming cost V 0 bases and J 8 bases, with 9 bases left between them. Germline V CDR1 and CDR2: SGDLS, YYNGEE. The CDR3 contains 13 residues. The CDR3 region has the DNA TGTGCCAGCAGCGTAGCCAGCGCTGATGAGCAGTTCTTC. It specifies CASSVASADEQFF.

In this sample, this clonotype turned up a few times. V is TRBV14 and J is TRBJ2-7; perhaps TRBD1 as D (6 bases). Germline CDR1 SGHDN, CDR2 FVKESK. V was shortened by 2 bases and J by 1 base, with 12 bases between the two germline ends. The CDR3 runs 15 residues. In nucleotides, the CDR3 is TGTGCCAGCAGCCAACCGCAAGGGGGATCCTACGAGCAGTACGTC. It translates to CASSQPQGGSYEQYV.

This clonotype has more than one count but fewer than ten. J is TRBJ2-5 and V is TRBV5-1, with a possible D match to TRBD2 (6 bases). The V gene's germline CDR1 is SGHRS and CDR2 YFSETQ. This CDR3 is 22 amino acids long. The V and J ends lost 1 base and 9 bases respectively, with 40 bases between them. The CDR3 sequence: CASSLSRERRLRKMMEPQAQYF. The CDR3 nucleotides are TGCGCCAGCAGCTTGTCGCGGGAACGGCGGCTCAGGAAAATGATGGAGCCCCAGGCCCAGTACTTC.

This clonotype has a count of ten or more. The rearrangement joins TRBV6-1 to TRBJ2-7; a weak D match, TRBD2 (5 bases). Germline assignment: CDR1 MNHNS and CDR2 SASEGT. Deletions cut 6 bases from V and 4 bases from J, with 13 bases between. This CDR3 has 13 amino acids. This CDR3 is CASSPRTGYEQYV. CDR3 DNA: TGTGCCAGCAGCCCCAGGACGGGGTACGAGCAGTACGTC.

The chain carries TRBV7-2 and TRBJ2-2; no reliable D call. Germline V gene data show CDR1 as SGHTA and CDR2 as FQGNSA. The CDR3 runs to 16 residues. Trimming shortened V by 5 bases and J by 5 bases, and 18 bases separated the two germline ends. CDR3 region: CASSKSRVQRTGELFF. The CDR3, as DNA: TGTGCCAGCAGCAAGTCCCGGGTCCAAAGGACCGGGGAGCTGTTTTTT.

This clonotype was seen more than once but under ten times. The J gene is TRBJ2-3, the V gene TRBV18; unclear D gene. The CDR3 covers 15 residues. Trimming took 2 bases from V and 4 from J, leaving 13 bases between them. From germline, CDR1 is KGHSH and CDR2 LQKENI. The CDR3 bases are TGTGCCAGCTCACCAAGTCCGACATTGTCAGATACGCAGTATTTT. Translation gives CASSPSPTLSDTQYF.

The rearrangement uses TRBV3-1 and TRBJ2-5, with TRBD1 matching 7 bases. With V trimmed by 5 bases and J by 1 base, 22 bases remained unmatched. From germline, CDR1 is LGHDT and CDR2 YNNKEL (reference sequence). CDR3 length: 20 amino acids. The CDR3 DNA reads TGTGCCAGCAGCTTCTTTACAGGGGACCCTCCAATGCCACCCCAAGAGACCCAGTACTTC. Encoded protein: CASSFFTGDPPMPPQETQYF.

The chain employs TRBV28 and TRBJ1-5, with D unclear. Looked up from germline, CDR1 is MDHEN and CDR2 is SYDVKM. This CDR3 spans 14 amino acids. V dropped 7 bases and J dropped 0 bases, with 10 bases sitting between them. The chain's CDR3 is CASNRFTSNQPQHF. The CDR3 DNA follows: TGTGCCAGCAATCGGTTCACTAGCAATCAGCCCCAGCATTTT.

V and J are TRBV4-1 and TRBJ1-2; no clear D gene. V was pared by 1 base and J by 7 bases, with 16 bases between. CDR1 is MGHRA and CDR2 is YSYEKL in the germline V gene. The CDR3 sequence is 15 residues long. The CDR3 DNA is TGCGCCAGCAGCCAAGTTGTTCGGCAGTCAATTGGCTACACCTTC. Its protein is CASSQVVRQSIGYTF.

J is TRBJ1-5 and V is TRBV12-3 or TRBV12-4; possible D gene TRBD1, 5 bases. The V and J ends lost 5 bases and 7 bases respectively, with 18 bases between them. This CDR3 has 15 residues. CDR3 DNA: TGTGCCAGCAGTCACCGAGAAGGGGTAGGCCAGCCCCAGCATTTT. Its protein is CASSHREGVGQPQHF.

The chain is built from TRBV7-9 and TRBJ1-6; perhaps TRBD1 as D (6 bases). Germline values: CDR1 SEHNR, CDR2 FQNEAQ (reference sequence). The CDR3 loop spans 15 amino acids. V lost 3 bases, J lost 7 bases, and 13 bases lay in between. This CDR3 is CASSFFEGVNSPLHF. CDR3 bases: TGTGCCAGCAGCTTTTTTGAGGGGGTCAATTCACCCCTCCACTTT.

The CDR3 region is CASSLALQDVTTNEKLFF. In DNA, the CDR3 is TGTGCCAGCAGCTTGGCCTTGCAGGACGTTACAACTAATGAAAAACTGTTTTTT. The genes are TRBV5-5 and TRBJ1-4; D ambiguous. CDR3 length: 18 residues. Per the germline V gene, CDR1 is SGHKS and CDR2 is YYEKEE (reference sequence). V was shortened by 0 bases and J by 0 bases, with 15 bases between the two germline ends.

The V gene is TRBV27, the J gene TRBJ2-5, with 8 positions matching TRBD1. Trimming took 1 base from V and 5 from J; bases not matched to a gene: 6. The CDR3 runs 15 residues. Germline V gene data show CDR1 as MNHEY and CDR2 as SMNVEV (reference sequence). Here the CDR3 reads CASSLFVRGHETQYF. CDR3 coding DNA: TGTGCCAGCAGTTTATTTGTCAGGGGGCATGAGACCCAGTACTTC.

The V call is TRBV7-9, the J call TRBJ1-5; D remains ambiguous. In germline, CDR1 is SEHNR, CDR2 FQNEAQ (reference sequence). This CDR3 is 15 amino acids long. Trimming removed 1 base from V and 1 base from J, with 8 bases in between. CDR3 amino acids: CASSLEGVSNQPQHF. Here the CDR3 DNA reads TGTGCCAGCAGCTTAGAGGGAGTCAGCAATCAGCCCCAGCATTTT.

This clonotype was recorded a few times. The rearrangement uses TRBV3-1 and TRBJ2-1; D assignment may be TRBD1 or TRBD2 (5 bases each). The CDR3 spans 16 residues. In germline, CDR1 is LGHDT, CDR2 YNNKEL (reference sequence). V lost 1 base to trimming and J lost 6 bases, with 16 bases between them. This chain's CDR3 is CASSQGGALNFNEQFF. The CDR3 coding sequence is TGTGCCAGCAGCCAAGGAGGGGCCTTAAATTTCAATGAGCAGTTCTTC.

This clonotype showed up just a few times. The rearrangement joins TRBV18 to TRBJ2-3; D remains ambiguous. The germline CDR1 and CDR2 sequences are KGHSH and LQKENI. Between the trimmed V and J ends, which lost 6 bases and 5 bases, there was a span of 12 bases. The CDR3 is 13 amino acids. The chain's CDR3 is CASSPVLQDTQYF. The CDR3 DNA reads TGTGCCAGCTCCCCAGTACTACAAGATACGCAGTATTTT.

This clonotype occurred a few times. The chain recombines TRBV28 with TRBJ2-2, with TRBD1 matching 8 bases. Germline V gene sequence: CDR1 MDHEN, CDR2 SYDVKM. The junction had 12 bases not matched to a gene; V was cut back by 5 bases and J by 7 bases. The CDR3 spans 16 residues. This CDR3 reads CASSLGPRGRNGELFF. CDR3 nucleotide sequence: TGTGCCAGCAGTCTTGGGCCCAGGGGGCGAAACGGGGAGCTGTTTTTT.

For the CDR3, the DNA is TGTGCCAGCAGTTCGGGCCCTTCCTACAATGAGCAGTTCTTC. This translates into CASSSGPSYNEQFF. The gene calls are TRBV27 and TRBJ2-1; D is uncertain. Trimming took off 4 bases at V and 1 base at J, with 8 bases between the two ends. This CDR3 comprises 14 residues. Germline lookup yields CDR1 MNHEY and CDR2 SMNVEV (reference sequence).

To note about this clonotype: One end of the junction is discordant with germline, which a read error may explain. The chain is built from TRBV4-3 and TRBJ2-5, with D possibly being TRBD1 (5 bases). This CDR3 is built from 14 residues. Germline CDR1 reads LGHNA; CDR2 reads YSLEER. Here the CDR3 reads CASSQEWGTETQSF. In DNA, the CDR3 is TGCGCCAGCAGCCAAGAATGGGGCACAGAGACCCAGTCCTTC.

In this sample, this clonotype turned up many times. The V call is TRBV2, the J call TRBJ2-3; D gene ambiguous. The germline V and J ends were trimmed by 8 bases and 3 bases, with 9 bases remaining between them. Germline CDR1 reads SNHLY; CDR2 reads FYNNEI. This CDR3 is 12 amino acids long. CDR3 sequence reads: CASDPATDTQYF. In DNA form, the CDR3 reads TGTGCCAGCGACCCGGCAACAGATACGCAGTATTTT.